The 10 T cell receptor beta chains reported below all come from one sample, sequenced in a study of blood T cell repertoires in COVID-19. Clones were read by immunoSEQ multiplex PCR, and TCRdb kept only the in-frame ones, dropping some. This table has 150,000 to 200,000 clones, around nine tenths appearing once. Sample: peripheral blood. Receptors were obtained from a woman between 18 and 30 years old who had recovered from COVID-19.

This clone was counted once. The V call is TRBV5-4, the J call TRBJ2-2; 9 bases agree with TRBD1. The CDR3 contains 16 residues. After removal of 0 bases from V and 3 bases from J, the junction contained 3 bases not matched to a gene. The germline V gene has CDR1 SGHNT and CDR2 YYREEE (reference sequence). The CDR3 bases are TGTGCCAGCAGCTTGGGCGGGACAGGGTACACCGGGGAGCTGTTTTTT. This sequence encodes CASSLGGTGYTGELFF.

V is TRBV18 and J is TRBJ2-7; possibly TRBD2 for D (6 bases). Trimming removed 3 bases from V and 6 bases from J, with 15 bases in between. In germline, CDR1 is KGHSH, CDR2 LQKENI. CDR3 size: 14 residues. The CDR3 reads CASSPGLGPGEQYF. As DNA, the CDR3 is TGTGCCAGCTCACCGGGACTGGGACCCGGCGAGCAGTACTTC.

This rearrangement joins TRBV7-9 to TRBJ2-5; 8 bases are a match to TRBD1. V trimming: 5 bases; J trimming: 1 base; junction bases outside the gene matches: 9. The CDR3 covers 16 residues. CDR1 and CDR2 (germline): SEHNR, FQNEAQ (reference sequence). The CDR3, as DNA: TGTGCCAGCAGCCCCCGATCTGGACAGGGCCAAGAGACCCAGTACTTC. It specifies CASSPRSGQGQETQYF.

CDR3 loop: CASSLGGDSEQYF. In DNA, the CDR3 is TGTGCCAGCAGCTTAGGGGGGGACTCCGAGCAGTACTTC. The chain is built from TRBV11-3 and TRBJ2-7; perhaps TRBD2 as D (6 bases). The CDR3 sequence is 13 residues long. Trimming took off 1 base at V and 6 bases at J, with 10 bases between the two ends. Germline CDR1 and CDR2: SGHNT and YENEEA.

CDR3 residues: CASSRSGTSGDNEQFF. In nucleotides, the CDR3 is TGTGCCAGCAGCCGCTCCGGGACTAGCGGGGACAATGAGCAGTTCTTC. The chain employs TRBV4-2 and TRBJ2-1, with 13 bases lining up with TRBD2. Trimming cost V 4 bases and J 5 bases; bases outside gene matches: 5. CDR1 and CDR2 (germline): LGHNA, YNFKEQ. The CDR3 runs to 16 residues.

The chain combines TRBV6-5 with TRBJ1-1, with D uncertain. Trimming removed 2 bases at V and 2 bases at J, with 9 bases between. There are 14 residues in the CDR3. The germline V gene has CDR1 MNHEY and CDR2 SVGAGI. The CDR3 sequence is CASSYGGPNTEAFF. The DNA of the CDR3 is TGTGCCAGCAGTTACGGTGGGCCAAACACTGAAGCTTTCTTT.

The CDR3, as DNA: TGTGCCAGCAGTTTGCTACGTCAGGGGATAGATAGCAATCAGCCCCAGCATTTT. This sequence encodes CASSLLRQGIDSNQPQHF. The rearrangement links TRBV28 to TRBJ1-5; TRBD1 might be the D (6 bases). Germline-derived CDR1 and CDR2 are MDHEN and SYDVKM. The ends were cut back, 3 bases at V and 0 bases at J, with 18 bases in the middle. This CDR3 spans 18 amino acids.

The chain recombines TRBV6-5 with TRBJ2-3, with a weak D call TRBD2 (6 bases). CDR1 MNHEY and CDR2 SVGAGI come from the germline V gene. This CDR3 region has 12 residues. V gave up 5 bases and J gave up 7 bases, with 10 bases separating them. Here the CDR3 reads CASSPGTHTQYF. The CDR3 DNA is TGTGCCAGCAGTCCCGGGACTCATACGCAGTATTTT.

The V gene is TRBV5-1, the J gene TRBJ1-2, with a possible D match to TRBD1 (5 bases). V shed 3 bases and J shed 2 bases, with 14 bases lying between them. Germline values: CDR1 SGHRS, CDR2 YFSETQ. This CDR3 spans 15 amino acids. The CDR3 loop is CASSSSKGQNYGYTF. The CDR3 region has the DNA TGCGCCAGCAGCTCCAGTAAAGGACAAAACTATGGCTACACCTTC.

The V and J genes are TRBV7-2 and TRBJ1-5, with D perhaps TRBD1 (5 bases). The CDR3 is 15 amino acids. The germline V gene encodes CDR1 SGHTA and CDR2 FQGNSA. The ends were cut back, 1 base at V and 4 bases at J, with 11 bases in the middle. CDR3 sequence: CASSLEGAINQPQHF. DNA for the CDR3: TGTGCCAGCAGCTTAGAAGGGGCTATAAATCAGCCCCAGCATTTT.